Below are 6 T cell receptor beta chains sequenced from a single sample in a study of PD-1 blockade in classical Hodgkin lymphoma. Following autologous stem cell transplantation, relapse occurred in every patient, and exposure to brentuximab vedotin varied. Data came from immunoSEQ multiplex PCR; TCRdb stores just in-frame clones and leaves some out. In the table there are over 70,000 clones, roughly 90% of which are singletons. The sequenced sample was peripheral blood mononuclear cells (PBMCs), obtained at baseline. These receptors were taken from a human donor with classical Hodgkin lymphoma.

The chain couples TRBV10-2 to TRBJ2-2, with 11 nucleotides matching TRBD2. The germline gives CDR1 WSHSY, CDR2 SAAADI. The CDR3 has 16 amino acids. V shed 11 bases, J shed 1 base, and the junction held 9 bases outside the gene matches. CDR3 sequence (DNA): TGCGCCGGCGGACTAGCGGGCACTTTGAACACCGGGGAGCTGTTTTTT. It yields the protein CAGGLAGTLNTGELFF.

The CDR3 here is CASSLELAGGIDEQFF. As DNA, the CDR3 is TGCGCCAGCAGCTTGGAGCTAGCGGGAGGTATAGATGAGCAGTTCTTC. The chain couples TRBV5-1 to TRBJ2-1; 11 bases line up with TRBD2. Germline V gene data show CDR1 as SGHRS and CDR2 as YFSETQ. V lost 0 bases and J lost 8; bases outside the gene matches: 7. The CDR3 totals 16 residues. The variable domain in full, with the rest retrieved from reference TRBV5-1 and TRBJ2-1, is KAGVTQTPRYLIKTRGQQVTLSCSPISGHRSVSWYQQTPGQGLQFLFEYFSETQRNKGNFPGRFSGRQFSNSRSEMNVSTLELGDSALYLCASSLELAGGIDEQFFGPGTRLTVL.

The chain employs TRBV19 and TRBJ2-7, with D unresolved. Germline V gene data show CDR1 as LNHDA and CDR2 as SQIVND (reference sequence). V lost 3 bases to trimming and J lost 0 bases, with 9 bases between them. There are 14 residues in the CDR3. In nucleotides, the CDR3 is TGTGCCAGTAGTATTGGGGTACCCTCCTACGAGCAGTACTTC. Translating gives CASSIGVPSYEQYF.

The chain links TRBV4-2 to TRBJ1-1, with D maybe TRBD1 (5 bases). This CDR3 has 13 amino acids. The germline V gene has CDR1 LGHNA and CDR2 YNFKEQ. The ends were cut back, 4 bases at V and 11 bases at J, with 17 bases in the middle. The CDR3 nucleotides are TGTGCCAGCAGCCTAACTGGCCAGGCAGGGGCTTTCTTT. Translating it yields CASSLTGQAGAFF.

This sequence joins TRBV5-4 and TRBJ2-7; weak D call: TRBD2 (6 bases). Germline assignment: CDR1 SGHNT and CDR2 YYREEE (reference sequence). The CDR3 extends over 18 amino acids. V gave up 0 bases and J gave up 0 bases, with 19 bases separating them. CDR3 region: CASSLGRGLRKNSYEQYF. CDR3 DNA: TGTGCCAGCAGCTTGGGTAGGGGACTCCGAAAGAACTCCTACGAGCAGTACTTC.

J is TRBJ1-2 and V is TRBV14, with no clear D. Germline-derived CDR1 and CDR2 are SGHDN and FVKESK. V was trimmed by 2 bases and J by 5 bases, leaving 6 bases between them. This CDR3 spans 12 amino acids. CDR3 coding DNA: TGTGCCAGCAGCCAATCTGTGTATGGCTACACCTTC. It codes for CASSQSVYGYTF.